The 6 T cell receptor beta chains below come from one sample, sequenced in a study of T cells after yellow fever vaccination. Using its own MiXCR run on the 5' RACE reads, TCRdb lists one record per CDR3 protein. The repertoire holds about 260,000 distinct CDR3 sequences, about 5% seen once, with 2.5% to 4% in the top ten. The specimen comprised CD4+ T cells sorted from PBMCs, sampled on the day of the yellow fever booster vaccination. Source of these receptors: a young man who received the YFV17D yellow fever vaccine.

This clonotype was observed many times. J is TRBJ2-7 and V is TRBV6-5, with D unresolved. The CDR3 is 14 amino acids. The V and J ends lost 3 bases and 2 bases respectively, with 11 bases between them. Germline assignment: CDR1 MNHEY and CDR2 SVGAGI. The CDR3 region has the DNA TGTGCCAGCAGTTATTCCCTGGGCCCCTACGAGCAGTACTTC. As protein: CASSYSLGPYEQYF.

This clonotype occurred many times. The chain carries TRBV7-9 and TRBJ1-4, with a weak D call TRBD1 (5 bases). The germline V gene has CDR1 SEHNR and CDR2 FQNEAQ (reference sequence). CDR3 length equals 14 residues. Trimming took 5 bases from V and 0 from J, leaving 7 bases between them. CDR3 loop: CASSPGTTNEKLFF. The CDR3 coding sequence is TGTGCCAGCAGCCCAGGGACAACTAATGAAAAACTGTTTTTT.

J is TRBJ2-3 and V is TRBV2, with a tentative D call TRBD1 (6 bases). V was trimmed by 8 bases and J by 1 base, leaving 13 bases between them. Germline values: CDR1 SNHLY, CDR2 FYNNEI. The CDR3 has 14 amino acids. The CDR3 spells CASQRGGGTDTQYF. CDR3 nucleotide sequence: TGTGCCAGCCAGAGAGGGGGAGGCACAGATACGCAGTATTTT.

The V call is TRBV6-2 or TRBV6-3, the J call TRBJ2-2, with 7 nucleotides matching TRBD1. The CDR3 runs to 16 residues. The germline V gene has CDR1 MNHEY and CDR2 SVGEGT. V shed 6 bases, J shed 0 bases, and the junction held 7 bases outside the gene matches. Here the CDR3 reads CASRKYRGPNTGELFF. As DNA, the CDR3 is TGTGCCAGCAGAAAATACAGGGGCCCGAACACCGGGGAGCTGTTTTTT.

This clonotype was seen more than once but under ten times. J is TRBJ1-6 and V is TRBV7-6, with D tentatively TRBD1 (6 bases). Germline V gene data show CDR1 as SGHVS and CDR2 as FNYEAQ. The CDR3 is made up of 15 amino acids. Trimming cost V 5 bases and J 2 bases, with 10 bases left between them. Written as DNA, the CDR3 is TGTGCCAGCAGCCCACAGGGTACCTATAATTCACCCCTCCACTTT. It is translated as CASSPQGTYNSPLHF.

This sequence joins TRBV20-1 and TRBJ2-4, with 9 bases that match TRBD1. The CDR3 length is 12 residues. Germline V CDR1 and CDR2: DFQATT, SNEGSKA (reference sequence). V trimming: 6 bases; J trimming: 7 bases; junction bases outside the gene matches: 4. The CDR3 is CSAMDRGNIQYF. The CDR3 nucleotides are TGCAGTGCCATGGACAGGGGTAACATTCAGTACTTC.